This TCR beta chain was recorded in a study of blood T cell repertoires in COVID-19. As for the study in general: Italy, Spain and the United States were the sources of the convalescent and acute COVID-19 samples. In each case, the material was cDNA or gDNA derived from T cells, B-cell-depleted T cells, or PBMCs.

Germline CDR1 is SGHVS and CDR2 is FQNEAQ. The V and J ends lost 9 bases and 0 bases respectively, with 16 bases between them. The CDR3 consists of 15 residues. The authors' processing: Nucleated cell counts were estimated from reference gene primer amplification. Profiled with immunoSEQ multiplex PCR; TCRdb holds only in-frame clones, not every one. Clone size and V and J calls were adopted from that table, with D and trimming inferred from the DNA. The sample lists 90,000 to 130,000 clones, approximately 80% occurring once. The sequenced material came from peripheral blood. The chain recombines TRBV7-8 with TRBJ2-3; possible D gene TRBD2, 7 bases. The clonotype was recovered from a woman in her 70s with acute or convalescent COVID-19. CDR3: CARGGEGTSTDTQYF. In DNA, the CDR3 is TGTGCCAGAGGGGGGGAGGGGACTAGCACAGATACGCAGTATTTT.